This T cell receptor (beta chain) appears in the sequencing data of a study of T-cell memory formation after mild COVID-19. Broader study findings: Clones that contracted clustered mainly in CM and EM if CD4+ and in EMRA if CD8+.

TCRdb analysed the 5' RACE reads with MiXCR anew, one entry per CDR3 protein. The sample carries fewer than 350,000 distinct CDR3 sequences, roughly 8.2% recorded once. Of note for this clonotype: What it recognizes is unknown.

CDR1 is KGHSH and CDR2 is LQKENI in the germline V gene. The CDR3 runs 14 residues. Trimming pared 2 bases from V and 7 bases from J, leaving 9 bases between. The chain combines TRBV18 with TRBJ1-6; possibly TRBD1 for D (6 bases). What was sequenced was PBMCs or a T cell subset sorted from them (not recorded which). This clonotype was sampled from a young man who had mild COVID-19 (a few samples of this study predate the infection). Cell type and time point are not known. The CDR3 is CASSPTGWNSPLHF. For the CDR3, the DNA is TGTGCCAGCTCACCAACAGGGTGGAATTCACCCCTCCACTTT.